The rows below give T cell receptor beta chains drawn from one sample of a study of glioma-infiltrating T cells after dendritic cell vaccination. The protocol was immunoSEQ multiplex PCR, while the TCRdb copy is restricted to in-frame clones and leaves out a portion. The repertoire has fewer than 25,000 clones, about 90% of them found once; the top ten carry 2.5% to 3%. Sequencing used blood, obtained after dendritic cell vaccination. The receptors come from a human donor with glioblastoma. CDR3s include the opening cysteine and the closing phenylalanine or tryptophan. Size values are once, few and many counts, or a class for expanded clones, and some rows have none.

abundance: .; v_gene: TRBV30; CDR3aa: CAWKGQLNTEAFF
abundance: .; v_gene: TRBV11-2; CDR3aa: CASSPDRGREQYF
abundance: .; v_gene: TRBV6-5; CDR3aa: CASTLRTGEAGELFF
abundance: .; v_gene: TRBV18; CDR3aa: CASSPQGQGTGELFF
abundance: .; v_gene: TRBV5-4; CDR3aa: CASSFRDSAANVLTF
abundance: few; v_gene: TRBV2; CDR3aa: CASNGLAGSNEQFF
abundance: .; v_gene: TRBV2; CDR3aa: CASTGLVGLEQYF
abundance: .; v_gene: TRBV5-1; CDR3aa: CASSRAQGVMNTGELFF
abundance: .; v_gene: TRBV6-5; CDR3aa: CASQGDTGYGYTF
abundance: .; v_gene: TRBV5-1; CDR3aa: CASRNWVPGQERLRETQYF
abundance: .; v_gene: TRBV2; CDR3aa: CASSSGQPSGYTF
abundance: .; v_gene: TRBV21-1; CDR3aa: CASSSRLAGGTDTQYF
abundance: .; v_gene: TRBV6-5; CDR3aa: CASSSLGGGAYNEQFF
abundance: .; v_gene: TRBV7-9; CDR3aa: CASSVTSVGDEQYF
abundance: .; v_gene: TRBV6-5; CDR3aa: CASGWTGSGEAFF
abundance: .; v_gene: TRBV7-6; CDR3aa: CASSRGLSYEQYF
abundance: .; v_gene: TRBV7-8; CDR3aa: CASILPGYQETQYF
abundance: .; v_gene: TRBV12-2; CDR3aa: CASRTIKRGGDTGELFF
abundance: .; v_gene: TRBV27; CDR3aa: CASASLAGLGDEQYF
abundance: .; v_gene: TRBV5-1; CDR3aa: CASSVTGAHEQYF
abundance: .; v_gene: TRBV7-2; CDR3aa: CASSSGQLSGNTIYF
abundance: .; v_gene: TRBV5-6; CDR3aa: CASSLVTDGGTYEQYF
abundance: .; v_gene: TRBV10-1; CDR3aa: CASREGGDRAVYGYTF
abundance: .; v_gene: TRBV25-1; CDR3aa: CASSPGDKETQYF
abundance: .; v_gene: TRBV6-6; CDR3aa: CASGPRQGEVNTEAFF
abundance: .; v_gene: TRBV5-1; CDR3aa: CASSSRVLDSGNTIYF
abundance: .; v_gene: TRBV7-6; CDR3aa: CASSPDRGPYNEQFF
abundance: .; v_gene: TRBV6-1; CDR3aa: CASSELWNTEAFF
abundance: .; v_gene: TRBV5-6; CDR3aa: CASTAGAGGYNEQFF
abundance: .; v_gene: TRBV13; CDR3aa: CASSHQAGGSLTQYF
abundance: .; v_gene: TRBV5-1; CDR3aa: CASSITGKNTGELFF
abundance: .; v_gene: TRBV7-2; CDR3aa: CASRARSGTVISGANVLTF
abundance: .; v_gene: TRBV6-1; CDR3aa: CASSTEGKNIQYF
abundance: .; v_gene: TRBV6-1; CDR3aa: CASSATDRAVPGELFF
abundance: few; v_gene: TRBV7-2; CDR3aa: CASSSRTGSDTQYF
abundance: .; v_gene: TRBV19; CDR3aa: CASSKGPGTVRYGYTF
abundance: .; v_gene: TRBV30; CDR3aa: CAWSSNSGMNTIYF
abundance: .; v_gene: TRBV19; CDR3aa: CASSIGTSGIREQFF
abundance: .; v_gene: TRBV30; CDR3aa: CAWSEDRGGDTQYF
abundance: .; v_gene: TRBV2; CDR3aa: CASLRLINQPQHF